Sequencing of this TCR beta chain was carried out in a study of control samples from healthy donors and cancer patients. Measured with immunoSEQ multiplex PCR; TCRdb has only the in-frame clones, and not every one. The table includes about 79,000 clones, 90% to 95% detected once. This clone appeared a single time. The CDR3 length is 15 residues. V was pared by 4 bases and J by 2 bases, with 3 bases of the junction left unmatched. CDR1 SGHRS and CDR2 YFSETQ come from the germline V gene. Sequenced: PBMCs. This sequence was found in a middle-aged woman with lung cancer. This chain connects TRBV5-1 to TRBJ1-5, with 10 bases matching TRBD1. CDR3 amino acids: CASSAGTGGNQPQHF. The DNA for the CDR3 is TGCGCCAGCAGCGCCGGGACAGGGGGCAATCAGCCCCAGCATTTT.